Given below is one TCR beta chain in context. Antigen specificity is unknown. This sample is drawn from a study of monozygotic twins with inflammatory bowel disease. Nested PCRs (roughly 16 and 10 cycles, two total) were applied to TCRalpha and TCRbeta cDNA. TCRdb re-called the 5' RACE reads; one entry per CDR3 protein, DNA not given. This table lists some 450,000 distinct CDR3 sequences. Germline CDR1 is SQVTM and CDR2 is ANQGSEA. The CDR3 covers 14 residues. Phlebotomy per donor yielded a single 2.5 ml blood sample. Study-wide findings and caveats: Using the inverse Simpson index, IBD patients had lower TCRbeta diversity than healthy co-twins. Immunosuppressive treatments differing between patients may have added repertoire variability.

The chain joins TRBV29-1 to TRBJ2-2; TCRdb names TRBD2, which stays unverified in the absence of DNA. The origin of this receptor is a human donor with ulcerative colitis or Crohn's disease, or a healthy co-twin of an affected twin (not recorded which). Sequencing input: blood. The chain's CDR3 is CSVEGGGYTGDLFF.